A selection of T cell receptor beta chains follows, all from one sample in a study of cytomegalovirus exposure and HLA in healthy donors. The assay was immunoSEQ multiplex PCR, and TCRdb's table has in-frame clones only and misses some. The sample contains over 25,000 clones, 62% of which appear only once. Sequenced sample: PBMCs. Every receptor here comes from a male donor in good health and CMV-seropositive. The CDR3 runs from the conserved cysteine through the conserved F or W. D genes are given only for firm matches. Size is stated for part of the rows, as once, few or many counts, or as a class when the clone is expanded.

TRBV28	TRBD1	.	TRBJ1-2	CASSSVTGVVYGYTF	TGTGCCAGCAGTTCGGTCACAGGGGTGGTCTATGGCTACACCTTC
TRBV30	TRBD1	.	TRBJ2-7	CAWSDRGRGSYEQYF	TGTGCCTGGAGTGACAGGGGGCGAGGATCCTACGAGCAGTACTTC
TRBV5-5	.	few	TRBJ1-1	CASSFPPGERTEAFF	TGTGCCAGCAGCTTTCCCCCAGGGGAGAGGACTGAAGCTTTCTTT
TRBV9	TRBD1	.	TRBJ1-1	CDSGRTGGDTEAFF	TGTGACAGCGGGAGGACAGGAGGCGACACTGAAGCTTTCTTT
TRBV4-1	.	few	TRBJ2-1	CASSQERTGYNEQFF	TGCGCCAGCAGCCAAGAAAGGACGGGGTACAATGAGCAGTTCTTC
TRBV6-5	TRBD1	.	TRBJ2-7	CASRPGQVSYEQYF	TGTGCCAGCAGACCCGGACAGGTTTCCTACGAGCAGTACTTC
TRBV10-3	TRBD1	.	TRBJ1-6	CAIRPGQGDSPLHF	TGTGCCATCCGGCCGGGACAGGGCGATTCACCCCTCCACTTT
TRBV5-4	.	.	TRBJ1-6	CASSWRPSIYNSPLHF	TGTGCCAGCAGCTGGAGGCCCTCAATCTATAATTCACCCCTCCACTTT
TRBV28	.	.	TRBJ1-5	CASSFGGAEGLDQPQHF	TGTGCCAGCAGTTTCGGGGGAGCTGAAGGGCTTGATCAGCCCCAGCATTTT
TRBV6-6	.	.	TRBJ1-1	CASRPAQAMNTEAFF	TGTGCCAGCAGGCCCGCGCAGGCGATGAACACTGAAGCTTTCTTT
TRBV6-4	TRBD1	once	TRBJ1-1	CASSRGAGGTEAFF	TGTGCCAGCAGCCGAGGCGCAGGGGGCACTGAAGCTTTCTTT
TRBV7-8	.	.	TRBJ2-1	CASSARPGNEQFF	TGTGCCAGCAGCGCTAGACCGGGGAATGAGCAGTTCTTC
TRBV9	.	.	TRBJ1-1	CASSVNQQNTEAFF	TGTGCCAGCAGCGTAAATCAACAGAACACTGAAGCTTTCTTT
TRBV6-1	.	few	TRBJ2-1	CASQDREGNEQFF	TGTGCCAGCCAGGACAGGGAGGGCAATGAGCAGTTCTTC
TRBV9	TRBD1	.	TRBJ1-4	CASSPGGANEKLFF	TGTGCCAGCAGCCCAGGGGGTGCTAATGAAAAACTGTTTTTT